One sample yielded the 6 T cell receptor beta chains listed below, sequenced in a study of neoadjuvant anti-PD-1 for oral cavity cancer. Libraries were prepared by immunoSEQ multiplex PCR; TCRdb keeps only in-frame clonotypes and omits some of them. This repertoire shows approximately 14,000 clones, over 60% found once; its top ten account for around 2%. The sequenced sample was PBMCs, obtained before nivolumab (anti-PD-1) treatment. The source of these receptors is a person aged 35-80 years with oral cavity squamous cell carcinoma.

The rearrangement uses TRBV7-9 and TRBJ2-5, with D hard to call. The germline V and J ends were trimmed by 4 bases and 2 bases, with 2 bases remaining between them. The CDR3 totals 11 residues. Germline CDR1 reads SEHNR; CDR2 reads FQNEAQ (reference sequence). In DNA form, the CDR3 reads TGTGCCAGCAGCTCTCAAGAGACCCAGTACTTC. Translating gives CASSSQETQYF.

This clone was recorded only once. The chain employs TRBV28 and TRBJ2-3; no definite D call. The germline V and J ends were trimmed by 6 bases and 8 bases, with 21 bases remaining between them. The germline V gene has CDR1 MDHEN and CDR2 SYDVKM. The CDR3 is 15 amino acids. The CDR3, as DNA: TGTGCCAGCAGCACCCTGGACCCCCAGAGGAGTACGCAGTATTTT. Translation: CASSTLDPQRSTQYF.

In this sample, this clone turned up once. The V gene is TRBV6-5, the J gene TRBJ2-1, with TRBD1 matching 7 bases. The J segment lost 1 base and the V segment lost 6 bases, leaving 6 bases of the junction unmatched. Germline V CDR1 and CDR2: MNHEY, SVGAGI. The CDR3 covers 15 residues. CDR3 in amino acids: CASRTDRVSYNEQFF. In DNA form, the CDR3 reads TGTGCCAGCAGAACCGACAGGGTATCCTACAATGAGCAGTTCTTC.

The CDR3 loop reads CASSYSRLNNEKLFF. CDR3 DNA: TGTGCCAGCAGTTACTCGCGTCTCAATAATGAAAAACTGTTTTTT. The chain couples TRBV6-5 to TRBJ1-4; D not resolved. With 0 bases removed from V and 4 bases from J, the gap between germline ends came to 9 bases. The CDR3 spans 15 residues. Germline V lookup: CDR1 MNHEY, CDR2 SVGAGI.

This chain uses TRBV7-6 with TRBJ2-1; D might be TRBD1 (6 bases). The CDR3 consists of 14 residues. The germline V gene encodes CDR1 SGHVS and CDR2 FNYEAQ. V dropped 2 bases and J dropped 5 bases, with 10 bases sitting between them. The CDR3: CASSLTGINNEQFF. As DNA, the CDR3 is TGTGCCAGCAGCTTAACAGGGATCAACAATGAGCAGTTCTTC.

The V gene is TRBV5-4, the J gene TRBJ2-7, with TRBD2 matching 11 bases. This CDR3 comprises 15 residues. Per the germline V gene, CDR1 is SGHNT and CDR2 is YYREEE (reference sequence). The V segment lost 0 bases and the J segment 2 bases; nucleotides outside the gene matches: 1. The CDR3 sequence is CASSLVAGGPYEQYF. The DNA of the CDR3 is TGTGCCAGCAGCTTGGTAGCGGGAGGGCCCTACGAGCAGTACTTC.